These 14 T cell receptor beta chains were all obtained from the same sample, sequenced in a study of tumor-infiltrating lymphocytes in primary liver carcinoma. cDNA specific to TCR beta was made from around 470 ng of total RNA, with a constant-region primer employed for priming. Nested multiplex PCR, run for three rounds with slightly modified ARM-PCR, yielded TCR beta libraries. TRBV1-TRBV30 forward primers paired with a C-beta reverse primer were used in the first two PCR rounds, which ran approximately 11 cycles each. TCRdb re-analysed the multiplex PCR reads in MiXCR, keeping a single row per CDR3 protein. The sample shows 95,000 to 150,000 distinct CDR3 sequences, 55% to 65% of them seen only once. From roughly 21-30 mg of unsorted bulk tissue, DNA and RNA were co-extracted together. The specimen sequenced was liver tumor tissue from sampling region 1. Described subset: tumor region T1, superior pole. These receptor sequences come from a woman aged 60-75 years with primary liver carcinoma and hepatitis B virus infection.

The table lists this clonotype with a few counts. At one end, the junction sequence differs from germline, possibly due to a read error. This chain uses TRBV4-1 with TRBJ2-7, with 7 nucleotides matching TRBD2. Germline CDR1 and CDR2: MGHRA and YSYEKL. The CDR3 covers 14 residues. CDR3: CANSPAGRVYGQYF. The CDR3 coding sequence is TGCGCCAACAGCCCCGCGGGGAGGGTCTACGGGCAGTACTTC.

Note on this clonotype: No conserved phenylalanine or tryptophan is present at the end of the CDR3, so a read error is the likely explanation. The V and J genes are TRBV29-1 and TRBJ2-5, with D possibly TRBD2 on 6 matching bases. This CDR3 has 13 residues. V was cut by 8 bases and J by 3 bases, with 16 bases left in between. CDR1 SQVTM and CDR2 ANQGSEA come from the germline V gene. CDR3 DNA sequence: TGCAGCATTGGATCAGGAGGGGAAGAGACCCAGTACTTA. Amino acids: CSIGSGGEETQYL.

This clonotype occurred once. This may be a read error: a much more frequent sequence differs by one nucleotide. The rearrangement links TRBV29-1 to TRBJ1-1, with a tentative D call TRBD1 (5 bases). Trimming stripped 6 bases from V and 1 base from J, with 9 bases between. Per germline, CDR1 SQVTM and CDR2 ANQGSEA. The CDR3 is made up of 12 amino acids. The CDR3: CSVRDENTEAFF. In nucleotides, the CDR3 is TGCAGCGTCCGGGACGAGAACACTGAAGCTTTCTTT.

About this clonotype: At one of its ends the junction is not consistent with the germline gene, which may arise from a read error. The V gene is TRBV5-6, the J gene TRBJ2-5; D gene uncertain. CDR3 length: 14 residues. Germline V gene sequence: CDR1 SGHDT, CDR2 YYEEEE. This CDR3 reads CTSSLYAKKETQYF. The CDR3 DNA is TGTACCAGTAGCTTGTACGCCAAAAAAGAGACCCAGTACTTC.

To note about this clonotype: A read error may be the cause here, since a much bigger clone is one base away. The chain has TRBV28 and TRBJ1-1, with unresolved D. V lost 5 bases to trimming and J lost 8 bases, with 15 bases between them. This CDR3 is 13 amino acids long. Germline CDR1 reads MDHEN; CDR2 reads SYDVKM. CDR3 region: CASSAIGSGEAFF. The CDR3 coding sequence is TGTGCCAGCAGTGCCATTGGCAGTGGGGAAGCTTTCTTT.

As to this clonotype: No conserved phenylalanine or tryptophan ends this CDR3, so it is likely a read error. The CDR3 spells CASSRVLTGTQYS. DNA for the CDR3: TGTGCCAGCAGCCGAGTCCTTACGGGTACGCAGTATTCT. The chain is built from TRBV14 and TRBJ2-3; D gene unclear. Trimming left V 4 bases short and J 8 bases short, with 13 bases between. The CDR3 runs 13 residues. The germline V gene has CDR1 SGHDN and CDR2 FVKESK.

This clonotype came up a few times. The chain carries TRBV28 and TRBJ2-7; the match to TRBD1 covers 9 bases. Germline CDR1 is MDHEN and CDR2 is SYDVKM. J gave up 7 bases and V 6 bases, and 4 bases lay outside the gene matches. CDR3 length: 12 residues. CDR3 sequence reads: CASSRQGGEQYF. Written as DNA, the CDR3 is TGTGCCAGCAGCCGACAGGGGGGAGAGCAGTACTTC.

This clonotype showed up just a few times. V is TRBV5-1 and J is TRBJ2-5; 10 bases are shared with TRBD2. Germline values: CDR1 SGHRS, CDR2 YFSETQ. V shed 0 bases, J shed 2 bases, and the junction held 1 base outside the gene matches. The CDR3 length is 15 residues. The CDR3 bases are TGCGCCAGCAGCTTGGCACTAGCGGGACAAGAGACCCAGTACTTC. Residues: CASSLALAGQETQYF.

This clonotype was counted a single time. This sequence may be a read error, since a much larger clone differs from it by one base. The chain has TRBV4-1 and TRBJ2-7; no definite D call. Trimming left V 0 bases short and J 2 bases short, with 8 bases between. This CDR3 has 14 residues. Germline CDR1 reads MGHRA; CDR2 reads YSYEKL. This CDR3 is CASSQEKDTYEQYF. DNA of the CDR3: TGCGCCAGCAGCCAAGAAAAGGATACCTACGAGCAGTACTTC.

To note about this clonotype: One junction end does not reproduce the germline sequence, and a read error may be involved. The J gene is TRBJ2-5, the V gene TRBV11-2; weak D call: TRBD1 (5 bases). This CDR3 spans 15 amino acids. From germline, CDR1 is SGHAT and CDR2 FQNNGV. The CDR3 reads CASSKRQDKQETQYF. As DNA, the CDR3 is TGTGCTAGCAGCAAAAGGCAGGACAAACAAGAGACCCAGTACTTC. Supplemented by reference TRBV11-2 and TRBJ2-5, the full variable domain reads EAGVAQSPRYKIIEKRQSVAFWCNPISGHATLYWYQQILGQGPKLLIQFQNNGVVDDSQLPKDRFSAERLKGVDSTLKIQPAKLEDSAVYLCASSKRQDKQETQYFGPGTRLLVL.

Turning to this clonotype: One junction end disagrees with the germline gene, perhaps due to a read error. V and J are TRBV5-5 and TRBJ2-7; 9 bases line up with TRBD2. Germline CDR1 and CDR2: SGHKS and YYEKEE (reference sequence). The CDR3 is made up of 15 amino acids. The CDR3, as DNA: TGTGCCAGGAGCTTGTCAACTCATGGTAGCGGGGGAGAGTACTTC. The encoded protein is CARSLSTHGSGGEYF.

As concerns this clonotype: Given a much more abundant clone one base away, this may be a read error. The chain combines TRBV20-1 with TRBJ2-3; D is unclear. V was pared by 0 bases and J by 11 bases, with 12 bases between. This CDR3 spans 12 amino acids. In germline, CDR1 is DFQATT, CDR2 SNEGSKA (reference sequence). CDR3 loop: CSARDLAFRQYF. CDR3 nucleotides: TGCAGTGCTAGAGATCTGGCTTTTCGGCAGTATTTT.

At least ten counts were recorded for this clonotype. This chain links TRBV6-6 with TRBJ2-5; D not certain. The ends were cut back, 7 bases at V and 1 base at J, with 10 bases in the middle. Germline CDR1 is MNHNY and CDR2 is SVGAGI (reference sequence). The CDR3 runs to 13 residues. The CDR3 DNA sequence: TGTGCCAGCACCCGGACGGTCCAAGAGACCCAGTACTTC. Its translation: CASTRTVQETQYF.

As for this clonotype: A single base separates this from a much larger clone, so it may be a read error. This chain connects TRBV6-5 to TRBJ2-3; possible D gene TRBD2, 5 bases. CDR1 is MNHEY and CDR2 is SVGAGI in the germline V gene. This CDR3 has 14 residues. CDR3 protein: CASSPTASTNTQYF. Here the CDR3 DNA reads TGTGCCAGCAGTCCGACGGCTAGCACAAATACGCAGTATTTT.